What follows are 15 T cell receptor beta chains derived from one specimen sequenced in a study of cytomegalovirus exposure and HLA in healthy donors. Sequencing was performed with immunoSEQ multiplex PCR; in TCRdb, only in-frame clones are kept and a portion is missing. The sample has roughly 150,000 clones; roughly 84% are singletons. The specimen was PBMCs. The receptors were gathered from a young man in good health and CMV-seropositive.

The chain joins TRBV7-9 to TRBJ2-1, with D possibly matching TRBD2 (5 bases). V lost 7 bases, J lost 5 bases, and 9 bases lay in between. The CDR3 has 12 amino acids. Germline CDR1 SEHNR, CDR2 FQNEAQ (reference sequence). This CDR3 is CASNSGDNEQFF. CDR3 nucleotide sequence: TGTGCCAGCAACAGCGGCGACAATGAGCAGTTCTTC.

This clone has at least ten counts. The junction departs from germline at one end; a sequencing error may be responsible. Written as DNA, the CDR3 is TGTGCCAGCAGCGCCACGGGGACAGGCAAGGGTCTCTTC. Protein sequence: CASSATGTGKGLF. The chain uses TRBV9 and TRBJ2-1; 8 nucleotides agree with TRBD1. The CDR3 loop spans 13 amino acids. Germline-derived CDR1 and CDR2 are SGDLS and YYNGEE.

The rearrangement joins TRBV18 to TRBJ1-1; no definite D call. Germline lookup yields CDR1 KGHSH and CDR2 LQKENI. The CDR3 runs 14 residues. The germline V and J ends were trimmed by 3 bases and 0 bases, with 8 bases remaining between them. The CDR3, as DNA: TGTGCCAGCTCACCGACTCCCCTGAACACTGAAGCTTTCTTT. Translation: CASSPTPLNTEAFF.

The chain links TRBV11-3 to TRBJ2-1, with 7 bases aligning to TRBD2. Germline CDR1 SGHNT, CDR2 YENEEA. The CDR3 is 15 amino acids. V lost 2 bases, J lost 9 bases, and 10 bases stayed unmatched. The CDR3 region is CASSLLGGGASEQFF. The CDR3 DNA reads TGTGCCAGCAGCTTACTGGGGGGAGGGGCAAGTGAGCAGTTCTTC.

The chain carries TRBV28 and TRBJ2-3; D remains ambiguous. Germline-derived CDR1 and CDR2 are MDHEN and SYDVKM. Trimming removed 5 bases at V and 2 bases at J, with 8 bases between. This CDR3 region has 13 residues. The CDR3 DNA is TGTGCCAGCAGTCCGAGTGCCACAGATACGCAGTATTTT. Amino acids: CASSPSATDTQYF.

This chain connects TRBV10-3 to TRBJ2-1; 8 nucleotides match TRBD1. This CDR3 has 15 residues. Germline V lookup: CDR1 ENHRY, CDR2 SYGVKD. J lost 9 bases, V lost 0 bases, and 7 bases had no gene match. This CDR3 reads CAISESRQGASEQFF. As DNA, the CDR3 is TGTGCCATCAGTGAGTCGAGGCAGGGGGCGAGTGAGCAGTTCTTC.

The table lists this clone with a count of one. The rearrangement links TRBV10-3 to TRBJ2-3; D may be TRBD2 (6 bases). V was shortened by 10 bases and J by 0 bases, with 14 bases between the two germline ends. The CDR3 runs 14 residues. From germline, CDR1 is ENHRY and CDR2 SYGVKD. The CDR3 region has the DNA TGTGCCACCTATCAGGCGGGGAGCACAGATACGCAGTATTTT. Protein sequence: CATYQAGSTDTQYF.

CDR3: CASTGTDTQYF. The CDR3 DNA reads TGTGCCAGTACCGGCACAGATACGCAGTATTTT. This chain links TRBV19 with TRBJ2-3; no definite D call. Germline CDR1 reads LNHDA; CDR2 reads SQIVND (reference sequence). The CDR3 length is 11 residues. V was shortened by 7 bases and J by 1 base, with 3 bases between the two germline ends. The entire variable domain, with the rest obtained from reference TRBV19 and TRBJ2-3, is as follows: DGGITQSPKYLFRKEGQNVTLSCEQNLNHDAMYWYRQDPGQGLRLIYYSQIVNDFQKGDIAEGYSVSREKKESFPLTVTSAQKNPTAFYLCASTGTDTQYFGPGTRLTVL.

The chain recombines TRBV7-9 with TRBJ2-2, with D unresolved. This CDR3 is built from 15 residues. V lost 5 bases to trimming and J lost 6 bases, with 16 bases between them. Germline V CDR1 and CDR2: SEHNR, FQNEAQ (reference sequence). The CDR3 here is CASSQDRRRAGELFF. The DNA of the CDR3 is TGTGCCAGCAGCCAAGACCGACGACGGGCCGGGGAGCTGTTTTTT.

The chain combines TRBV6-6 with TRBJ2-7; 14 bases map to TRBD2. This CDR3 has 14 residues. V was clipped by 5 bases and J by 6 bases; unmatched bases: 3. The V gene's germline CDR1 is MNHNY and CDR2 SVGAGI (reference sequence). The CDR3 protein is CASSKGLAGVEQYF. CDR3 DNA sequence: TGTGCCAGCAGTAAGGGACTAGCGGGAGTCGAGCAGTACTTC.

Written as DNA, the CDR3 is TGTGCCAGCAGCATGGGACAGGGTAACGAGCAGTACTTC. It yields the protein CASSMGQGNEQYF. The rearrangement links TRBV5-6 to TRBJ2-7; 9 bases are a match to TRBD1. Germline CDR1 SGHDT, CDR2 YYEEEE. The CDR3 sequence is 13 residues long. V dropped 4 bases and J dropped 5; count of bases not matched to a gene: 4.

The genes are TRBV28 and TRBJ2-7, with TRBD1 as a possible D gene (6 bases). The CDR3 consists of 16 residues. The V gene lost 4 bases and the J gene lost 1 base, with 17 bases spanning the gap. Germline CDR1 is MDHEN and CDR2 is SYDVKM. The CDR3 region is CASSSLRTDHSYEQYF. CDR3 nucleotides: TGTGCCAGCAGTTCACTACGGACAGACCATTCCTACGAGCAGTACTTC.

CDR3 nucleotides: TGCAGCGTTGAGAGCCGGGACACCCAAGAGACCCAGTACTTC. This gives the protein CSVESRDTQETQYF. V usage is TRBV29-1 and J usage is TRBJ2-5; D is possibly TRBD1 (6 bases). CDR1 SQVTM and CDR2 ANQGSEA come from the germline V gene. The CDR3 is 14 residues long. Trimming pared 3 bases from V and 1 base from J, leaving 12 bases between.

The DNA of the CDR3 is TGCGCCAGCAGCTTGGGCAGGGGCTACGAAGATACGCAGTATTTT. This gives the protein CASSLGRGYEDTQYF. The V and J genes are TRBV5-1 and TRBJ2-3; a weak D match, TRBD1 (6 bases). This CDR3 contains 15 residues. Looked up from germline, CDR1 is SGHRS and CDR2 is YFSETQ. Trimming removed 0 bases from V and 5 bases from J, with 13 bases in between.

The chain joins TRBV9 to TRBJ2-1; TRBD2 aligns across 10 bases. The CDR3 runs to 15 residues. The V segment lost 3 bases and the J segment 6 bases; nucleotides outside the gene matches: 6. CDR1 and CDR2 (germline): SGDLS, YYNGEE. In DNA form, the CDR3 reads TGTGCCAGCAGCGCCGGGACTAGCGTAGGCAATGAGCAGTTCTTC. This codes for CASSAGTSVGNEQFF.